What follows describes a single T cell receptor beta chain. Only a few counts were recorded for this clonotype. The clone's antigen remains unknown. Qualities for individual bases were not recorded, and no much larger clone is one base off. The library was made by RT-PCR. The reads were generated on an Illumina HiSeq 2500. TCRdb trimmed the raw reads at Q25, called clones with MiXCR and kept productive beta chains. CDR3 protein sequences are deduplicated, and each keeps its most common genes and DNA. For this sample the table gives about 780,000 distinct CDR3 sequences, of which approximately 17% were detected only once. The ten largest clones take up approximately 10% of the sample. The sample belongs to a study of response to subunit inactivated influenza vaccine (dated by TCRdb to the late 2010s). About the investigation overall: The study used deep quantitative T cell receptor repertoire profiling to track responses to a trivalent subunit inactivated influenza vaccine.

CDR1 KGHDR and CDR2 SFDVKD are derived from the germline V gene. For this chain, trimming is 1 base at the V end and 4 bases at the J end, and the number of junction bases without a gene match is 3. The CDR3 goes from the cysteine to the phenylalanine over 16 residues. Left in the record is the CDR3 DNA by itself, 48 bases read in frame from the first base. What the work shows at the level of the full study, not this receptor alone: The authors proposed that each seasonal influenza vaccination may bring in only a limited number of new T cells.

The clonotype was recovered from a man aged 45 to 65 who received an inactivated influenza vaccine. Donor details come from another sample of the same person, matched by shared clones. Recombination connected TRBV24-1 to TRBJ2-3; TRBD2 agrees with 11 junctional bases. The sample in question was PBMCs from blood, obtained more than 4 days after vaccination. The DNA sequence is TGTGCCACCAGTGATTTAACTAGCGGGAGTGCAGATACGCAGTATTTT. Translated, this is CATSDLTSGSADTQYF.